The 6 T cell receptor beta chains below were found in one sample sequenced in a study of control samples from healthy donors and cancer patients. The protocol was immunoSEQ multiplex PCR, while the TCRdb copy is restricted to in-frame clones and leaves out a portion. The data hold around 150,000 clones, with roughly 89% observed a single time. Sequencing was performed on blood. The receptors shown here come from a man younger than 40 in good health.

The gene calls are TRBV5-1 and TRBJ2-3; TRBD2 agrees at 7 bases. Unmatched junction bases numbered 11, after V lost 4 bases and J lost 3 bases. The CDR3 is made up of 16 amino acids. Germline V gene lookup returns CDR1 SGHRS and CDR2 YFSETQ. The CDR3 DNA reads as TGCGCCAGCAGCCCAGCAGAAAGGGGAGGGACAGATACGCAGTATTTT. This codes for CASSPAERGGTDTQYF.

The chain uses TRBV6-5 and TRBJ1-1; TRBD1 matches at 8 bases. There are 13 residues in the CDR3. Germline CDR1 reads MNHEY; CDR2 reads SVGAGI. J gave up 6 bases and V 5 bases, and 5 bases lay outside the gene matches. The CDR3: CASSIQGASEAFF. The CDR3 DNA follows: TGTGCCAGCAGTATTCAGGGGGCCTCTGAAGCTTTCTTT.

The chain couples TRBV27 to TRBJ2-4; D unclear. CDR3 length: 13 residues. The germline gives CDR1 MNHEY, CDR2 SMNVEV (reference sequence). The V end was cut by 7 bases, the J end by 3 bases, with 10 bases between. CDR3 sequence: CASKDLVKNIQYF. In DNA form, the CDR3 reads TGTGCCAGCAAAGACCTGGTCAAAAACATTCAGTACTTC.

The chain recombines TRBV19 with TRBJ1-6; 9 nucleotides agree with TRBD1. The germline gives CDR1 LNHDA, CDR2 SQIVND (reference sequence). The CDR3 length is 15 residues. J gave up 5 bases and V 7 bases, and 6 bases lay outside the gene matches. The CDR3 here is CASTSRDRDNSPLHF. The CDR3 DNA sequence: TGTGCCAGTACCAGCCGGGACAGGGATAATTCACCCCTCCACTTT.

This clone was counted once. V usage is TRBV7-2 and J usage is TRBJ2-7; TRBD2 matches 10 bases. CDR1 is SGHTA and CDR2 is FQGNSA in the germline V gene. V shed 3 bases, J shed 0 bases, and the junction held 8 bases outside the gene matches. This CDR3 region has 17 residues. The CDR3 DNA sequence: TGTGCCAGCAGCTTCGATCGGACTAGCGGTAGCTCCTACGAGCAGTACTTC. It specifies CASSFDRTSGSSYEQYF.

The chain is built from TRBV28 and TRBJ2-7; maybe TRBD1 (6 bases). V was trimmed by 7 bases and J by 3 bases, leaving 19 bases between them. The CDR3 runs 15 residues. CDR1 and CDR2 from the germline V gene are MDHEN and SYDVKM. The CDR3 DNA follows: TGTGCCAGCAAACTGCAAGGGACATTTTTCTACGAGCAGTACTTC. Its protein is CASKLQGTFFYEQYF.